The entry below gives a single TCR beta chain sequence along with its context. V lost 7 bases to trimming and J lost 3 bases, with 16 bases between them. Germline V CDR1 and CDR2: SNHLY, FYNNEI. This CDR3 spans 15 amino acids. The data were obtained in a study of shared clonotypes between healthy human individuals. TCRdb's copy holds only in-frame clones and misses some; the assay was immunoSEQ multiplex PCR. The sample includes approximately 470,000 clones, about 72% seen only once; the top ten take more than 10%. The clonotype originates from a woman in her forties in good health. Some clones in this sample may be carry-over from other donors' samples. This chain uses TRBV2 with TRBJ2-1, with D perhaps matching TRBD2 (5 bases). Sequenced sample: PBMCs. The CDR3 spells CASTPLVGGYNEQFF. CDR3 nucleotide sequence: TGTGCCAGCACCCCTTTGGTAGGAGGCTACAATGAGCAGTTCTTC.